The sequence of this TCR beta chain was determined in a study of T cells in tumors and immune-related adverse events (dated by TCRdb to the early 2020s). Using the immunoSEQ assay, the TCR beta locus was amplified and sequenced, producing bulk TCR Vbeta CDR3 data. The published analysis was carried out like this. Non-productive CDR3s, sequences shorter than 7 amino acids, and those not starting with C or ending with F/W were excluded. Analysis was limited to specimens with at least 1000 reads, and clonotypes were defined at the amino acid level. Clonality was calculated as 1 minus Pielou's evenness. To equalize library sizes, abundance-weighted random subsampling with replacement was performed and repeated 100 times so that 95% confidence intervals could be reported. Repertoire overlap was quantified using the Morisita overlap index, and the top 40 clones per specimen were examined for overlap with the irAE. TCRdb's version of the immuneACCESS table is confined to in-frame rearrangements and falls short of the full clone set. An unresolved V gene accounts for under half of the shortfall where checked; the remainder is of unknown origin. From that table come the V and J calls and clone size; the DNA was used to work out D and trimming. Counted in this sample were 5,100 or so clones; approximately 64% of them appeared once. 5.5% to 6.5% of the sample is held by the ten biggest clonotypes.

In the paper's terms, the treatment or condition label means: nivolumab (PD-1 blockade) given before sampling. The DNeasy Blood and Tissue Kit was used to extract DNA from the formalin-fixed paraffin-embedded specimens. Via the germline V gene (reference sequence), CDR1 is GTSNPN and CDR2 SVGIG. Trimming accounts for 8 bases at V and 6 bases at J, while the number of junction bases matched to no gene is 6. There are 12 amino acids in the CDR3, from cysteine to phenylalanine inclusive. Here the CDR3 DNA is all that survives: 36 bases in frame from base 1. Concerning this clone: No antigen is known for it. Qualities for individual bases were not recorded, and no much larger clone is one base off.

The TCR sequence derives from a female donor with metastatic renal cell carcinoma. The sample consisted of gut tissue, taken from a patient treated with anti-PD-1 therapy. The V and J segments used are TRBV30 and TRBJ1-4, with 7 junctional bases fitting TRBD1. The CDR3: CARSGTDEKLFF. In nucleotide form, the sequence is TGTGCCCGGTCCGGGACAGATGAAAAACTGTTTTTT.